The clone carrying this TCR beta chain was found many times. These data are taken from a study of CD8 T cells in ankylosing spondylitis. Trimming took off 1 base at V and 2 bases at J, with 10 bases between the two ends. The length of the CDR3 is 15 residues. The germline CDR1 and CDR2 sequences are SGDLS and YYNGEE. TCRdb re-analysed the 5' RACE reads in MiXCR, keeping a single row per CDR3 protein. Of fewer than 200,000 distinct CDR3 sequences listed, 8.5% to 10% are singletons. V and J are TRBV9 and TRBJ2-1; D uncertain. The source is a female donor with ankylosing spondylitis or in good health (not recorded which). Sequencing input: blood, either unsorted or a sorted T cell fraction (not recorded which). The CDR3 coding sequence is TGTGCCAGCAGCGTAAGTACCGCAACCTACAATGAGCAGTTCTTC. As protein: CASSVSTATYNEQFF.